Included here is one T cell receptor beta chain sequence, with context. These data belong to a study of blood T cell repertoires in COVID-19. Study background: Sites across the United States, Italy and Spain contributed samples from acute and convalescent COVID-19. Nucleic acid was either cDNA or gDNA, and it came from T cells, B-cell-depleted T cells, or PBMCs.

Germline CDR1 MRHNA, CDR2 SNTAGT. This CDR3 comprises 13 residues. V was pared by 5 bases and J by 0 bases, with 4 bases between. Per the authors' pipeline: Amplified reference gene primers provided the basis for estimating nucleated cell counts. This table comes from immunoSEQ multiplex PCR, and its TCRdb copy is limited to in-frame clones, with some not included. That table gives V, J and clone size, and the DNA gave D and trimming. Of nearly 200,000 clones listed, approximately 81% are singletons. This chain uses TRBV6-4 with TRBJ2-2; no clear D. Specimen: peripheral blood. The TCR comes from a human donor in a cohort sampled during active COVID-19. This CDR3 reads CASSITNTGELFF. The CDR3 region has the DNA TGTGCCAGCAGTATCACGAACACCGGGGAGCTGTTTTTT.